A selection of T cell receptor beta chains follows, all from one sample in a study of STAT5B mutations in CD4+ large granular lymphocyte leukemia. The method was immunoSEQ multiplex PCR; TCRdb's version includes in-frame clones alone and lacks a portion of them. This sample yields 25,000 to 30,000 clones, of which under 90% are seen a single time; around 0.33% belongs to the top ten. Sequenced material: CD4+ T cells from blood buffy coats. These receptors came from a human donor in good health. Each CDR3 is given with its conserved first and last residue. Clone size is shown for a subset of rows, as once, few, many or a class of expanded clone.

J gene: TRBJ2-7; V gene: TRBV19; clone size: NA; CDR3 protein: CASSRDGTYEQYF
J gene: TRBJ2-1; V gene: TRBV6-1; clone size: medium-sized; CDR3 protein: CASSEVAGGPGEQFF
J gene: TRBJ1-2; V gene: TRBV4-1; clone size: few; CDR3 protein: CASSQEGQGKSRYGYTF
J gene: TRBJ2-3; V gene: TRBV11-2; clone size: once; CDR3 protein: CASSLGQITDTQYF
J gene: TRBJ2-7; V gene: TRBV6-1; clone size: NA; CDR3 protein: CASRTGTGPYEQYF
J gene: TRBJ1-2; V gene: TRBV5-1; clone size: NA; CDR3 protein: CASRADSLQGGYTF
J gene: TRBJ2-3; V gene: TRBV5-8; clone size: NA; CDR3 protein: CASTPRGSSTDTQYF
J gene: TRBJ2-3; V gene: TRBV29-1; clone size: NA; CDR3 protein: CSAGGHTDTQYF
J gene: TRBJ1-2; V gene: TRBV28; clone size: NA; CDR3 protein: CASSEGEYGYTF
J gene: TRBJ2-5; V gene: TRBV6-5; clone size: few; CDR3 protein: CASSENTQETQYF
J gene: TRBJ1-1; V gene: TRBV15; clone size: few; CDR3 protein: CATSTERITEAFF
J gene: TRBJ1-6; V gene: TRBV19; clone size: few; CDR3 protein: CASNLGGSNSPLHF
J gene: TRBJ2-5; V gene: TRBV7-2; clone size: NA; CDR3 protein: CASSLTWGQETQYF
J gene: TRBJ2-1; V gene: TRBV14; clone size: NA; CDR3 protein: CASSQGTSNEQFF
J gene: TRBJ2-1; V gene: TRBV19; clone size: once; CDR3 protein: CASREGTGYYNEQFF
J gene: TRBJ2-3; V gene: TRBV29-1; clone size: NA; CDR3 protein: CSVRLSGGPDTQYF
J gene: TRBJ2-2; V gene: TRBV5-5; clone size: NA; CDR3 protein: CASSAGNLNTGELFF
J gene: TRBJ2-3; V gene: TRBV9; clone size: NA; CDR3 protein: CASSVLETDTQYF
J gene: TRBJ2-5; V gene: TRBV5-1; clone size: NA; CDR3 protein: CASSSSGRVETQYF
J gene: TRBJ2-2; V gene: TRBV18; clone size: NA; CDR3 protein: CASSPAGDRTGELFF
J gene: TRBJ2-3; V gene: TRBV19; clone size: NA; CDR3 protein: CASSTGGAGNTDTQYF
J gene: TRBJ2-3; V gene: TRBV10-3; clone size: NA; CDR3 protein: CAIRTGTGLADTQYF
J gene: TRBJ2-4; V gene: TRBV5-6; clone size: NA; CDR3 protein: CASSPGLLNIQYF
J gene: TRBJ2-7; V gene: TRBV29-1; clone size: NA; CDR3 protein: CSVEAVGRGRSEQYF
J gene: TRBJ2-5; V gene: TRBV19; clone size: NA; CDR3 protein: CASSISHNRETQYF
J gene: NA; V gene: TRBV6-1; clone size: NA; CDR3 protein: CASSLRGYEQYF
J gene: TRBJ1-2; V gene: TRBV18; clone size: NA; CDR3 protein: CASSPSGEDGYTF
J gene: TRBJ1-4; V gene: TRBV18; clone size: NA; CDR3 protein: CASSPDSNEKLFF
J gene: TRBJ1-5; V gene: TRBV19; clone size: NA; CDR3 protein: CASRNSVANSNQPQHF
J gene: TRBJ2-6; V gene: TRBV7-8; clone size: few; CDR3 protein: CASSLGQASGANVLTF
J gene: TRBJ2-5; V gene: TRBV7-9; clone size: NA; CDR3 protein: CASSLVQNQETQYF
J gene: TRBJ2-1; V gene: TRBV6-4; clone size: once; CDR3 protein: CASSASLAGGLPREQFF
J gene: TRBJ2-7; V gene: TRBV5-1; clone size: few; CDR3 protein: CASSLGTGPYEQYF
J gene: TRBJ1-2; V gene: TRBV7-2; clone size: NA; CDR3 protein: CASSLYEAYYGYTF
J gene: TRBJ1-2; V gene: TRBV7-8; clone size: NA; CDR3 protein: CASSLRGVGGYTF
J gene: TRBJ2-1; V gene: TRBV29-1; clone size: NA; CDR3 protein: CSVGLAEQFF
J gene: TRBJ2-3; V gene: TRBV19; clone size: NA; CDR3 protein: CASRDPGQGASDTQYF
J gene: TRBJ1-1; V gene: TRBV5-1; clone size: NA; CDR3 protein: CASSVASVVVDTEAFF
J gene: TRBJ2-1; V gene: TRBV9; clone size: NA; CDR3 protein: CASSPSGGTYNEQFF
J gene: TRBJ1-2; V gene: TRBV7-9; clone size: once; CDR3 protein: CASSSAQVNYGYTF
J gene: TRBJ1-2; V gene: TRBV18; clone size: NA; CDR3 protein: CASSAEPGTGGYTF
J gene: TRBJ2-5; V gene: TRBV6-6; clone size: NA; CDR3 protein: CASGTLAGEETQYF
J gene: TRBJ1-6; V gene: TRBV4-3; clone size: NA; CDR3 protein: CASSQDPGQMNSPLHF
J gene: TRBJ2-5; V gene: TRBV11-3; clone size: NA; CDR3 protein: CASSSWTSRTETQYF
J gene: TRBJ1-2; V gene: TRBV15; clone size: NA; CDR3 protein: CATSSWTSGGYTF
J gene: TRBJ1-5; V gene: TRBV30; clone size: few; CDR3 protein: CAWSVQGRFNQPQHF
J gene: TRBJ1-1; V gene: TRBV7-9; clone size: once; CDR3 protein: CASSLAGGGTEAFF
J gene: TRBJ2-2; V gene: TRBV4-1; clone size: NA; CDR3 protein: CASSQFTSGRASGELFF
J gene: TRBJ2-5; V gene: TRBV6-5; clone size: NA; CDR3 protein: CASSHNLDRQETQYF
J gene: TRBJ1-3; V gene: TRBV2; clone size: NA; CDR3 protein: CASRGTVSGNTIYF
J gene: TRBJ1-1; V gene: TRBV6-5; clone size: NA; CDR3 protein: CASSYQRGSGLTEAFF
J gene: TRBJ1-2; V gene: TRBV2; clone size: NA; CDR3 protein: CASSETALDRDTF
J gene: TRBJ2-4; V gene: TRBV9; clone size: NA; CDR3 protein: CASSVDPENIQYF
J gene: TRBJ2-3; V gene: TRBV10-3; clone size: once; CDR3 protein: CAISESTDTQYF
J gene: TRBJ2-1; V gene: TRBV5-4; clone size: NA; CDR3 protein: CASSSSGLAANEQFF
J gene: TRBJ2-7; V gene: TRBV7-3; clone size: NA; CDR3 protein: CASSQDRVFYEQYF
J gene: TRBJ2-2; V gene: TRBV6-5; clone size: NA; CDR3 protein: CASSYRTAPNTGELFF